Given below is one T cell receptor (beta chain) in context. As yet, its antigen is unknown. CDR3 size: 17 residues. From germline, CDR1 is KGHSH and CDR2 LQKENI. Each sample's input was about 250 ng genomic DNA, 38,000 or so genome equivalents. The sample is drawn from a study of T cell clusters in autoimmune cytopenias. The overall study: The median distinct TRB clonotype count was about 2,400 per sample, from a median roughly 55,000 reads. Study results and caveats: Compared with active autoimmune hepatitis patients, healthy donors showed about 2.8-fold more exclusive TRB clusters. Clustering suggested that physiological T cell clusters were missing in primary autoimmune cytopenia patients.

TRB rearrangements were amplified by touch-down multiplex PCR with mixed TRB-A/B primers. TCRdb reprocessed the multiplex PCR reads, keeping one entry per CDR3 protein, no DNA. The sample table includes 8,000 to 9,500 distinct CDR3 sequences. Sequencing used peripheral blood. The receptor was derived from a human donor with an autoimmune cytopenia or autoimmune hepatitis (not recorded which). The chain joins TRBV18 to TRBJ2-6. The CDR3 loop is CASSPLGSTRGANVLTF.